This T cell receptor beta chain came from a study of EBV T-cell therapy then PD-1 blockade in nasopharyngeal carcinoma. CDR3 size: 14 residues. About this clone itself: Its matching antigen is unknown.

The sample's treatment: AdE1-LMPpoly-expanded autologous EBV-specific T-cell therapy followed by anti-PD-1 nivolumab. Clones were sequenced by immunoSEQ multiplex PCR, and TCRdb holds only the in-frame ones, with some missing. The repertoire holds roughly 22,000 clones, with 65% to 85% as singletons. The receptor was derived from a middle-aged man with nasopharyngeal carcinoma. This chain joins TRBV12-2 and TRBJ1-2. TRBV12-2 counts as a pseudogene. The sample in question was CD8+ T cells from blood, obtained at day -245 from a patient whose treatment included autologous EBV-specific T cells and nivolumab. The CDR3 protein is CASRLVRSNYGYTF. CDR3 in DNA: TGTGCAAGTCGCTTGGTCCGTTCTAACTATGGCTACACCTTC.